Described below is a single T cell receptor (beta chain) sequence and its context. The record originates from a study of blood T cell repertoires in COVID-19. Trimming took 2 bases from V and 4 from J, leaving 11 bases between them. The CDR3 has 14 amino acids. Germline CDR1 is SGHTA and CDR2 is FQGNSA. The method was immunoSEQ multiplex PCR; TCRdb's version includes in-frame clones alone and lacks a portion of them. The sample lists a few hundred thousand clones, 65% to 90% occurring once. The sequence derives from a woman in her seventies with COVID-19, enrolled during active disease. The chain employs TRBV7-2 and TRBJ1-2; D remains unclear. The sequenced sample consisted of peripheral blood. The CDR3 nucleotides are TGTGCCAGCAGCTTACGCCGGACTGGCTATGGCTACACCTTC. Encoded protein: CASSLRRTGYGYTF.